This T cell receptor (beta chain) was sequenced in a study of CD8 T cells in Susac syndrome. V lost 0 bases to trimming and J lost 4 bases, with 14 bases between them. This CDR3 contains 16 residues. Germline CDR1 and CDR2: KGHDR and SFDVKD. About 0.5 to 1 ug RNA was reverse transcribed with random hexamers. Multiplex PCR with immunoSEQ amplified the TCR beta CDR3 across 54 Vbeta and 13 Jbeta. TCRdb reanalysed the immunoSEQ multiplex PCR reads using MiXCR and keeps one entry per CDR3 protein. The sample has 170,000 or so distinct CDR3 sequences; 90% to 95% are singletons. The sequenced material came from CD4+ T cells from PBMCs. The V and J genes are TRBV24-1 and TRBJ2-5, with D perhaps TRBD1 (6 bases). The TCR originated in a human donor with multiple sclerosis. CDR3 sequence: CATSDLRTEGRETQYF. DNA of the CDR3: TGTGCCACCAGTGATTTGCGGACAGAGGGACGAGAGACCCAGTACTTC.